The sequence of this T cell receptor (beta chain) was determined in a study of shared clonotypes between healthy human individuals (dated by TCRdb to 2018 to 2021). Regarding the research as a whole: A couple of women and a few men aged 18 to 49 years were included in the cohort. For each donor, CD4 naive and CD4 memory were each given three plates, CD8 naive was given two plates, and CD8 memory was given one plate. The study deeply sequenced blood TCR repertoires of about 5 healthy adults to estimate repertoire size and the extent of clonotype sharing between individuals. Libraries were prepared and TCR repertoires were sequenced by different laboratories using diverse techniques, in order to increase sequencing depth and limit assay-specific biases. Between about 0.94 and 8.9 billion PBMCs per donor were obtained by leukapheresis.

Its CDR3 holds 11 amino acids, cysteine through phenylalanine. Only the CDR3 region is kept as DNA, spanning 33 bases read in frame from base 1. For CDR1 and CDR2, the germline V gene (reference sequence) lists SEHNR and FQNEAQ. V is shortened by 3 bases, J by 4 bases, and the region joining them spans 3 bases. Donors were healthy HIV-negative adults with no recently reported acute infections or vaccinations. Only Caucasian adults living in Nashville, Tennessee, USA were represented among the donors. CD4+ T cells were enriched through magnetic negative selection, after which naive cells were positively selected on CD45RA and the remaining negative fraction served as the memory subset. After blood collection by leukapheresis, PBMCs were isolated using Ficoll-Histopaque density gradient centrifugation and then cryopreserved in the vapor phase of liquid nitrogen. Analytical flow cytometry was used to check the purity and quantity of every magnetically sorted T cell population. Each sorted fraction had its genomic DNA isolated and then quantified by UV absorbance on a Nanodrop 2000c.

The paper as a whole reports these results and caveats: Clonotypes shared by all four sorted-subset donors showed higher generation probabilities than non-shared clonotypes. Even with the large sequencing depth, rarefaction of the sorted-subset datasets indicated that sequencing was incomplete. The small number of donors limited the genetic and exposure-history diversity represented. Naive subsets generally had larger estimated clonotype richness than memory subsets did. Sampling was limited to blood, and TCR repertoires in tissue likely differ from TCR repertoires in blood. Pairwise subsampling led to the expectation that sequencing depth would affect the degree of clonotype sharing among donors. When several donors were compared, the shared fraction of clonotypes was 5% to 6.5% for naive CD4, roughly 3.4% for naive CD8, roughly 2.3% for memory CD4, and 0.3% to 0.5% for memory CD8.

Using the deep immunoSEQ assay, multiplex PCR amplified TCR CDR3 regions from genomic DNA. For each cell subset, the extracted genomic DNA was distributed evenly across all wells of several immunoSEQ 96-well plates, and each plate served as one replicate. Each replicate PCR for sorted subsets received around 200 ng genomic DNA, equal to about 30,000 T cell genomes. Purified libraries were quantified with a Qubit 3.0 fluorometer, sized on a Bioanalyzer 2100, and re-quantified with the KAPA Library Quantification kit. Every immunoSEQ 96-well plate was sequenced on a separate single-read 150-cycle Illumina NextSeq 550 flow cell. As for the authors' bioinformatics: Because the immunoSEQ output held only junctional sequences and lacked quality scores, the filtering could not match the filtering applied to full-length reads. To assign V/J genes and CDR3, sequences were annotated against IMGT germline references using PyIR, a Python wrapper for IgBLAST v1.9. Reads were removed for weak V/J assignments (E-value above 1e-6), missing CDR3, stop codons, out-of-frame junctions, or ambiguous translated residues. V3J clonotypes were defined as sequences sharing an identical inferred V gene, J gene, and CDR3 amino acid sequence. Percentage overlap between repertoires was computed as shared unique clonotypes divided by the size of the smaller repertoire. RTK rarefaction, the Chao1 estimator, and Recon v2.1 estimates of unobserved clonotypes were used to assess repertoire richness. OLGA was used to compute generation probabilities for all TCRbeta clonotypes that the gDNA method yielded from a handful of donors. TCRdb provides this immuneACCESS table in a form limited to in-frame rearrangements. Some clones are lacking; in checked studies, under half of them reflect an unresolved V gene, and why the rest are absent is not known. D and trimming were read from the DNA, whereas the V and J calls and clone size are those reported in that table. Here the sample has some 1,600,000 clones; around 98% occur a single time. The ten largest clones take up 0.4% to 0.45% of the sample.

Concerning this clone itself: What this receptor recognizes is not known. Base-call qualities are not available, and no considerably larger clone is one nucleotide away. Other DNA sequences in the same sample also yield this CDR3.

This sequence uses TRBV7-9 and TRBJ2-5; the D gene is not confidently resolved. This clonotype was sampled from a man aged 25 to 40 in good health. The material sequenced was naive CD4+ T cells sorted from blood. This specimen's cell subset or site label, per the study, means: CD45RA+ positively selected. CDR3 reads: CASSFRETQYF. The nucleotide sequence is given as TGTGCCAGCAGCTTCCGAGAGACCCAGTACTTC.